Below, 27 T cell receptor beta chains from the same sample are listed, as sequenced in a study of T cell responses to AZD1222 COVID-19 vaccine. Repertoires were generated with immunoSEQ multiplex PCR, while TCRdb's copy carries only in-frame clones and drops some. The table records 140,000 to 150,000 clones, approximately 93% of them present only once. The sequencing here drew on peripheral blood, taken after recovery from COVID-19. The receptors shown here come from an adult who had recovered from COVID-19.

The chain has TRBV7-8 and TRBJ1-2; D is undetermined. CDR3 length: 12 amino acids. Germline V CDR1 and CDR2: SGHVS, FQNEAQ. V shed 5 bases and J shed 7 bases, with 11 bases lying between them. The CDR3 loop is CASSPRSSGYTF. CDR3 DNA: TGTGCCAGCAGCCCTAGAAGTAGTGGCTACACCTTC. Filled out from reference TRBV7-8 and TRBJ1-2, the complete variable domain reads GAGVSQSPRYKVAKRGQDVALRCDPISGHVSLFWYQQALGQGPEFLTYFQNEAQLDKSGLPSDRFFAERPEGSVSTLKIQRTQQEDSAVYLCASSPRSSGYTFGSGTRLTVV.

CDR3 in amino acids: CASRDRLNTEAFF. CDR3 nucleotide sequence: TGTGCCAGCAGGGACAGATTGAACACTGAAGCTTTCTTT. The gene calls are TRBV12-3 or TRBV12-4 and TRBJ1-1, with D possibly matching TRBD1 (6 bases). The V gene lost 6 bases and the J gene lost 0 bases, with 8 bases spanning the gap. This CDR3 contains 13 residues.

This clone was observed once. The chain carries TRBV7-3 and TRBJ2-7; TRBD1 aligns across 8 bases. The germline gives CDR1 SGHTA, CDR2 FQGTGA. V shed 4 bases and J 7 bases; nucleotides not matched to a gene: 6. The CDR3 runs to 13 residues. CDR3 sequence: CASSSDREREQYF. The CDR3 DNA follows: TGTGCCAGCAGCTCGGACAGGGAAAGAGAGCAGTACTTC. The full variable domain, completed using reference TRBV7-3 and TRBJ2-7, is GAGVSQTPSNKVTEKGKYVELRCDPISGHTALYWYRQSLGQGPEFLIYFQGTGAADDSGLPNDRFFAVRPEGSVSTLKIQRTERGDSAVYLCASSSDREREQYFGPGTRLTVT.

J is TRBJ2-2 and V is TRBV27; 9 bases map to TRBD2. After removal of 5 bases from V and 7 bases from J, the junction contained 17 bases not matched to a gene. The length of the CDR3 is 18 residues. Per germline, CDR1 MNHEY and CDR2 SMNVEV (reference sequence). Written as DNA, the CDR3 is TGTGCCAGCAGTGCAATTTGGGCGGCTAGCGGGACAAGCGGGGAGCTGTTTTTT. Its translation is CASSAIWAASGTSGELFF.

The CDR3 DNA sequence: TGTGCCAGCTCACCAAGTCAGGCTAATTTCTATGGCTACACCTTC. Translating gives CASSPSQANFYGYTF. The chain recombines TRBV18 with TRBJ1-2, with D unclear. The CDR3 runs to 15 residues. Trimming stripped 2 bases from V and 4 bases from J, with 14 bases between. Germline CDR1 and CDR2: KGHSH and LQKENI.

The chain employs TRBV7-3 and TRBJ1-6; the match to TRBD1 covers 9 bases. The CDR3 is 18 amino acids. Germline V gene sequence: CDR1 SGHTA, CDR2 FQGTGA. V lost 2 bases, J lost 7 bases, and 12 bases stayed unmatched. The CDR3 DNA sequence: TGTGCCAGCAGCTTATGGCCCCCGGGACAGGGACTAAATTCACCCCTCCACTTT. This translates into CASSLWPPGQGLNSPLHF. Looking up the rest from reference TRBV7-3 and TRBJ1-6 gives the full variable domain: GAGVSQTPSNKVTEKGKYVELRCDPISGHTALYWYRQSLGQGPEFLIYFQGTGAADDSGLPNDRFFAVRPEGSVSTLKIQRTERGDSAVYLCASSLWPPGQGLNSPLHFGNGTRLTVT.

This clone has more than one count but fewer than ten. The V and J genes are TRBV20-1 and TRBJ2-5; 8 bases agree with TRBD2. The CDR3 covers 19 residues. V shed 3 bases and J 4 bases; nucleotides not matched to a gene: 22. Germline CDR1 DFQATT, CDR2 SNEGSKA (reference sequence). CDR3 bases: TGCAGTGCTAGTAGTGGGCCGGCTAGCGGGCCCCTGGCACGAGAGACCCAGTACTTC. It translates to CSASSGPASGPLARETQYF.

The chain is built from TRBV6-5 and TRBJ1-1; D may be TRBD1 (5 bases). In germline, CDR1 is MNHEY, CDR2 SVGAGI. The CDR3 extends over 15 amino acids. V shed 6 bases and J shed 5 bases, with 19 bases lying between them. CDR3 in DNA: TGTGCCAGCAGAGTGGAAACAAGGGGTACGACTGAAGCTTTCTTT. This gives the protein CASRVETRGTTEAFF.

The chain joins TRBV19 to TRBJ2-1, with 14 positions matching TRBD2. The CDR3 contains 22 residues. V lost 5 bases to trimming and J lost 2 bases; unmatched junction nucleotides: 20. Germline CDR1 is LNHDA and CDR2 is SQIVND (reference sequence). CDR3: CASSPGLAGVTPPWHTYNEQFF. The CDR3 nucleotides are TGTGCCAGTAGTCCGGGACTAGCGGGAGTAACACCCCCGTGGCACACCTACAATGAGCAGTTCTTC. Using reference TRBV19 and TRBJ2-1 for the parts outside the CDR3, the full variable domain is DGGITQSPKYLFRKEGQNVTLSCEQNLNHDAMYWYRQDPGQGLRLIYYSQIVNDFQKGDIAEGYSVSREKKESFPLTVTSAQKNPTAFYLCASSPGLAGVTPPWHTYNEQFFGPGTRLTVL.

The chain couples TRBV5-4 to TRBJ2-1; D possibly uses TRBD1 or TRBD2 (5 bases each). V lost 4 bases and J 6 bases, leaving 11 bases between the germline ends. The CDR3 loop spans 13 amino acids. The germline V gene encodes CDR1 SGHNT and CDR2 YYREEE (reference sequence). CDR3 in DNA: TGTGCCAGCAGCCCAGGGACGTTCAATGAGCAGTTCTTC. Translation gives CASSPGTFNEQFF.

CDR3 loop: CASSFKIAGGYTGELFF. DNA of the CDR3: TGCGCCAGCAGCTTCAAGATAGCGGGAGGGTACACCGGGGAGCTGTTTTTT. This sequence joins TRBV5-1 and TRBJ2-2; 11 nucleotides line up with TRBD2. V shed 2 bases, J shed 3 bases, and the junction held 6 bases outside the gene matches. Germline V CDR1 and CDR2: SGHRS, YFSETQ. This CDR3 has 17 amino acids.

The rearrangement links TRBV18 to TRBJ2-7; D is undetermined. The germline V gene has CDR1 KGHSH and CDR2 LQKENI. The CDR3 length is 13 residues. The V end was cut by 0 bases, the J end by 6 bases, with 9 bases between. The CDR3 nucleotides read TGTGCCAGCTCACCACCCACGAAGGGCGAGCAGTACTTC. Translating it yields CASSPPTKGEQYF.

This clone has a single count. The chain employs TRBV7-2 and TRBJ2-5; D is uncertain. Germline CDR1 and CDR2: SGHTA and FQGNSA. V lost 4 bases to trimming and J lost 5 bases, with 14 bases between them. The CDR3 has 14 residues. CDR3 loop: CASSSPQGPETQYF. The DNA of the CDR3 is TGTGCCAGCAGCTCCCCGCAAGGTCCCGAGACCCAGTACTTC.

The chain has TRBV4-1 and TRBJ2-7, with TRBD1 matching over 10 bases. Germline CDR1 MGHRA, CDR2 YSYEKL. Unmatched junction bases numbered 5, after V lost 1 base and J lost 5 bases. The CDR3 totals 15 residues. In DNA form, the CDR3 reads TGCGCCAGCAGCCAAGCCCCCGGGACAGGGGACGAGCAGTACTTC. This translates into CASSQAPGTGDEQYF.

The rearrangement uses TRBV28 and TRBJ1-1; D is perhaps TRBD1 (5 bases). CDR1 MDHEN and CDR2 SYDVKM come from the germline V gene. The CDR3 spans 13 residues. The V and J ends lost 6 bases and 2 bases respectively, with 10 bases between them. The CDR3 DNA follows: TGTGCCAGCAGAGCCAGGGTAAACACTGAAGCTTTCTTT. Protein sequence: CASRARVNTEAFF.

CDR3 residues: CASTSGLAGGKEQYF. The CDR3 DNA sequence: TGTGCCAGCACCTCGGGACTAGCGGGAGGGAAAGAGCAGTACTTC. The V and J genes are TRBV28 and TRBJ2-7, with 16 bases that match TRBD2. The CDR3 runs to 15 residues. V lost 7 bases to trimming and J lost 7 bases; unmatched junction nucleotides: 7. Germline values: CDR1 MDHEN, CDR2 SYDVKM. Supplemented by reference TRBV28 and TRBJ2-7, the full variable domain reads DVKVTQSSRYLVKRTGEKVFLECVQDMDHENMFWYRQDPGLGLRLIYFSYDVKMKEKGDIPEGYSVSREKKERFSLILESASTNQTSMYLCASTSGLAGGKEQYFGPGTRLTVT.

The V gene is TRBV3-1 (or the pseudogene TRBV3-2), the J gene TRBJ2-1; 11 nucleotides align to TRBD2. The junction had 11 bases not matched to a gene; V was cut back by 4 bases and J by 6 bases. This CDR3 is built from 17 residues. The germline gives CDR1 LGHDT, CDR2 YNNKEL (reference sequence). CDR3 protein: CASSLSGRAAGGNEQFF. In DNA form, the CDR3 reads TGTGCCAGCAGCCTTAGCGGGAGGGCCGCTGGGGGCAATGAGCAGTTCTTC.

V and J are TRBV28 and TRBJ1-3, with D uncertain. The CDR3 is 14 amino acids. V was pared by 6 bases and J by 0 bases, with 9 bases between. Germline V gives CDR1 MDHEN, CDR2 SYDVKM. The CDR3, as DNA: TGTGCCAGCAGAAACCATAACTCTGGAAACACCATATATTTT. This sequence encodes CASRNHNSGNTIYF.

The V gene is TRBV3-1 (or the pseudogene TRBV3-2), the J gene TRBJ1-6; D is uncertain. With 0 bases removed from V and 0 bases from J, the gap between germline ends came to 9 bases. The CDR3 has 17 residues. The V gene's germline CDR1 is LGHDT and CDR2 YNNKEL (reference sequence). In DNA, the CDR3 is TGTGCCAGCAGCCAAGATGCGTACTCCTCCTATAATTCACCCCTCCACTTT. Amino acids: CASSQDAYSSYNSPLHF.

V usage is TRBV7-2 and J usage is TRBJ2-5; perhaps TRBD1 as D (6 bases). The CDR3 consists of 15 residues. The V gene's germline CDR1 is SGHTA and CDR2 FQGNSA. V dropped 5 bases and J dropped 0 bases, with 13 bases sitting between them. The CDR3 loop is CASSPQGNYQETQYF. CDR3 sequence (DNA): TGTGCCAGCAGCCCACAGGGTAACTACCAAGAGACCCAGTACTTC.

The chain employs TRBV15 and TRBJ2-7; D is possibly TRBD2 (5 bases). The CDR3 is 14 residues long. Germline V gene lookup returns CDR1 LNHNV and CDR2 YYDKDF (reference sequence). V was shortened by 0 bases and J by 6 bases, with 12 bases between the two germline ends. The CDR3 region has the DNA TGTGCCACCAGCAGAGATAAGGCTAGCAGCGAGCAGTACTTC. Encoded protein: CATSRDKASSEQYF.

The chain joins TRBV5-1 to TRBJ2-1, with 9 positions matching TRBD2. The CDR3 has 15 amino acids. Per the germline V gene, CDR1 is SGHRS and CDR2 is YFSETQ. V was clipped by 4 bases and J by 6 bases; unmatched bases: 8. The CDR3 reads CASSMGLAELNEQFF. The CDR3 DNA follows: TGCGCCAGCAGCATGGGACTAGCAGAACTCAATGAGCAGTTCTTC. Drawing the rest from reference TRBV5-1 and TRBJ2-1, the complete variable domain is KAGVTQTPRYLIKTRGQQVTLSCSPISGHRSVSWYQQTPGQGLQFLFEYFSETQRNKGNFPGRFSGRQFSNSRSEMNVSTLELGDSALYLCASSMGLAELNEQFFGPGTRLTVL.

The chain employs TRBV30 and TRBJ2-7; 8 bases line up with TRBD2. Looked up from germline, CDR1 is GTSNPN and CDR2 is SVGIG (reference sequence). V lost 3 bases and J lost 6; bases outside the gene matches: 7. The CDR3 totals 13 residues. CDR3 sequence: CAWSTGGSLEQYF. CDR3 DNA: TGTGCCTGGAGCACGGGAGGGTCGCTCGAGCAGTACTTC.

CDR3 sequence reads: CASSLKGGSYNEQFF. The CDR3, as DNA: TGTGCCAGCAGCTTGAAAGGGGGCTCCTACAATGAGCAGTTCTTC. The chain joins TRBV5-4 to TRBJ2-1; maybe TRBD1 (6 bases). CDR1 is SGHNT, CDR2 YYREEE, per germline (reference sequence). The CDR3 consists of 15 residues. The V end was cut by 1 base, the J end by 0 bases, with 8 bases between.

The chain uses TRBV5-1 and TRBJ2-4, with D perhaps matching TRBD2 (6 bases). V was trimmed by 0 bases and J by 1 base, leaving 14 bases between them. The CDR3 extends over 17 amino acids. Germline CDR1 reads SGHRS; CDR2 reads YFSETQ. DNA of the CDR3: TGCGCCAGCAGCTTGGTGACCCCAGGAGGGGCCAAAAACATTCAGTACTTC. Its protein product is CASSLVTPGGAKNIQYF.

The chain is built from TRBV4-2 and TRBJ2-2; TRBD2 might be the D (5 bases). The germline gives CDR1 LGHNA, CDR2 YNFKEQ. The CDR3 is 15 residues long. V lost 0 bases, J lost 4 bases, and 9 bases lay in between. In DNA form, the CDR3 reads TGTGCCAGCAGCCAAGATTGGGGAGTCACCGGGGAGCTGTTTTTT. Amino acids: CASSQDWGVTGELFF.

In DNA form, the CDR3 reads TGTGCCAGCAGCTTAGTGGTCGGGTACGAGCAGTACTTC. Amino acid sequence: CASSLVVGYEQYF. The chain employs TRBV11-2 and TRBJ2-7; D call uncertain. The germline gives CDR1 SGHAT, CDR2 FQNNGV. This CDR3 is 13 amino acids long. The V end was cut by 1 base, the J end by 4 bases, with 8 bases between.